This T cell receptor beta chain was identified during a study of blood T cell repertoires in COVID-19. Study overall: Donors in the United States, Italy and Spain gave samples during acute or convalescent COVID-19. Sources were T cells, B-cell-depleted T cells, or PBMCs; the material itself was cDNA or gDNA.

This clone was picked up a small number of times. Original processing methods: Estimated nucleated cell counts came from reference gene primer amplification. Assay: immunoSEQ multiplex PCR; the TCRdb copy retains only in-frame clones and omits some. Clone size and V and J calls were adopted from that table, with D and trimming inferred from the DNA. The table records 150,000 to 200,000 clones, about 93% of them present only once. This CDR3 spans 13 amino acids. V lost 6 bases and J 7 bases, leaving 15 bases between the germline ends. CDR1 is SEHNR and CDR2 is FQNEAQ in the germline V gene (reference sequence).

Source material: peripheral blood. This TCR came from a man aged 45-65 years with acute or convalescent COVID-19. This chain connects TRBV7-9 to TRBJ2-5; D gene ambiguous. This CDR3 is CASSSGSSGTQYF. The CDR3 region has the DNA TGTGCCAGCAGTTCAGGTAGTTCAGGGACCCAGTACTTC.